In its sample, the clone carrying this T cell receptor (beta chain) was seen once. The sample belongs to a study of cytomegalovirus exposure and HLA in healthy donors. CDR3 length equals 13 residues. Germline trimming cut 4 bases from V and 8 bases from J; bases unmatched to any gene: 6. The germline gives CDR1 MNHEY, CDR2 SVGAGI. The PCR had 60 Vbeta and 13 Jbeta primers. Only in-frame clones appear in the TCRdb table, and some are missing; sequencing was by immunoSEQ multiplex PCR. This sample has about 100,000 clones, with about three fifths found just once. This receptor was taken from a human donor in good health. The V call is TRBV6-5, the J call TRBJ1-2; 8 bases are a match to TRBD1. Source material: PBMCs. The DNA of the CDR3 is TGTGCCAGCAGTTTGGACAGGGATAAAGGCTACACCTTC. Its translation: CASSLDRDKGYTF.